Listed below are T cell receptor beta chains from one sample, sequenced in a study of blood T cell repertoires in COVID-19. This table comes from immunoSEQ multiplex PCR, and its TCRdb copy is limited to in-frame clones, with some not included. Of over 85,000 clones listed, 79% were seen once; the top ten hold roughly 22%. Sequenced: peripheral blood. Receptors were obtained from a human donor in a cohort sampled during active COVID-19. Each CDR3 is given with its conserved first and last residue. The D gene is left open where the match is weak. A clone size is listed for some rows: how often the clone was seen (once, few, many), or a class if it is expanded.

CDR3	size	J	D	V	length
CASSSLDPRYENPPHEQYF	NA	TRBJ2-7	NA	TRBV7-2	19
CAGGGEVNTEAFF	NA	TRBJ1-1	NA	TRBV2	13
CASSSTSGELYNEQFF	few	TRBJ2-1	NA	TRBV21-1	16
CASSLSLNSAGYTF	NA	TRBJ1-2	NA	TRBV7-9	14
CASSRPGQGGTEAFF	NA	TRBJ1-1	NA	TRBV6-5	15
CASSPLGPTDTQYF	NA	TRBJ2-3	NA	TRBV5-5	14
CASKREPSTDTQYF	NA	TRBJ2-3	TRBD2	TRBV5-3	14
CATSNSGPQFF	NA	TRBJ2-1	NA	TRBV24-1	11
CASSPYPGQGSGNTIYF	NA	TRBJ1-3	TRBD1	TRBV19	17
CASTFKINQETQYF	NA	TRBJ2-5	NA	TRBV19	14
CASSPTGVEKLFF	NA	TRBJ1-4	NA	TRBV3-1/TRBV3-2	13
CASSYDFGTGGYNEQFF	once	TRBJ2-1	TRBD1	TRBV7-9	17
CASSERGETQYF	NA	TRBJ2-5	NA	TRBV2	12
CASSPNGMGETQYF	NA	TRBJ2-5	NA	TRBV18	14
CASSPTVAGEETQYF	NA	TRBJ2-5	TRBD2	TRBV18	15
CATQTQGWDTEAFF	NA	TRBJ1-1	NA	TRBV7-9	14
CASSDTTGFGPSFDSYEQYF	NA	TRBJ2-7	NA	TRBV5-8	20
CASRNRDRVFQPQHF	few	TRBJ1-5	TRBD1	TRBV19	15
CASSQVIRNTGELFF	many	TRBJ2-2	NA	TRBV4-1	15
CASSYDPGQGSYEQYF	NA	TRBJ2-7	TRBD1	TRBV6-5	16
CASSSGLGQPQHF	NA	TRBJ1-5	NA	TRBV12-3/TRBV12-4	13
CAISGGELNTEAFF	NA	TRBJ1-1	NA	TRBV10-3	14
CSVAHGGTEAFF	NA	TRBJ1-1	NA	TRBV29-1	12
CASSKQGATEAFF	NA	TRBJ1-1	TRBD1	TRBV2	13
CASSSPLAGGGNEQFF	NA	TRBJ2-1	TRBD2	TRBV5-1	16
CASTTTGLWDQPQHF	NA	TRBJ1-5	NA	TRBV19	15
CASSQDYGQSSYNEQFF	NA	TRBJ2-1	NA	TRBV3-1/TRBV3-2	17
CASSQGSSDGYTF	NA	TRBJ1-2	NA	TRBV3-1/TRBV3-2	13
CSASSPGTGADTQYF	NA	TRBJ2-3	TRBD1	TRBV20-1	15
CASSGQGAAGCEQYF	NA	TRBJ2-7	TRBD1	TRBV23-1	15
CASSISLGGDEQFF	NA	TRBJ2-1	NA	TRBV19	14
CASSIAGTDMNTEAFF	NA	TRBJ1-1	TRBD1	TRBV19	16
CASSLDRGEQFF	NA	TRBJ2-1	NA	TRBV27	12
CASSLDGNQPQHF	NA	TRBJ1-5	NA	TRBV7-9	13
CASRPGQGIYEQYF	NA	TRBJ2-7	TRBD1	TRBV19	14
CASRRTGQGTDTQYF	NA	TRBJ2-3	TRBD1	TRBV5-1	15
CASSLGETSDYNEQFF	medium-sized	TRBJ2-1	TRBD2	TRBV7-8	16
CASSLELAGAETQYF	NA	TRBJ2-5	TRBD2	TRBV5-1	15
CASSLPNLNTEAFF	once	TRBJ1-1	NA	TRBV5-1	14
CASSRTGTGEDYEQYF	NA	TRBJ2-7	TRBD1	TRBV27	16